The clone carrying this T cell receptor beta chain was counted only a few times. Its antigen remains unknown. This sample was included in a study of beta chain features in type 1 diabetes. Broader study findings: The study left unresolved whether HLA type influences TCRB rearrangement. Relative to healthy donors, patients appeared to have naive, central memory and Treg TCRB repertoires that were more similar. More deletions and fewer insertions at VDJ junctions were seen in type 1 diabetes patients.

As every portion of the isolated RNA was reverse transcribed, the sequencing read expressed TCRB transcripts. The assay was immunoSEQ multiplex PCR, and TCRdb's table has in-frame clones only and misses some. The data hold roughly 300,000 clones, with approximately 8.2% observed a single time. The germline CDR1 and CDR2 sequences are SGHRS and YFSETQ. The CDR3 is made up of 16 amino acids. V shed 1 base, J shed 2 bases, and the junction held 6 bases outside the gene matches. Sample: central memory CD4+ T cells from blood. This chain connects TRBV5-1 to TRBJ2-5, with TRBD1 matching 9 bases. The receptor comes from a woman in her late teens or twenties in good health. CDR3 sequence reads: CASSLTSDRGQETQYF. In nucleotides, the CDR3 is TGCGCCAGCAGCTTGACATCTGACAGGGGGCAAGAGACCCAGTACTTC.